What follows are 25 T cell receptor beta chains derived from one specimen sequenced in a study of human T cells and chemical hapten exposure. Documented time point: pre-sensitization, week 0. Treatment denoted: therapeutic diphenylcyclopropenone sensitization with weekly scalp DPC. TCRdb analysed the RACE reads with MiXCR anew, one entry per CDR3 protein. The profile covers 40,000 or so distinct CDR3 sequences, with over 9.5% appearing a single time and approximately 6.2% taken by the ten largest. This specimen was whole blood, taken in connection with sensitization to the hapten diphenylcyclopropenone (DPC). The receptors were gathered from a man aged 30-40 years with alopecia areata. Some clones in this sample may be carry-over from other donors' samples.

A note on this clonotype: A much larger clone differs from this one at a single base, so this may be a read error. The genes are TRBV5-6 and TRBJ1-1; D gene ambiguous. Per the germline V gene, CDR1 is SGHDT and CDR2 is YYEEEE. The CDR3 is 14 amino acids. The CDR3 loop reads CTSSYRLPNTEAFF. The DNA for the CDR3 is TGTACCAGCAGCTACCGCCTCCCGAACACTGAAGCTTTCTTT.

This clonotype showed up just a few times. The CDR3 spells CASSLALQTLTDTQYF. CDR3 in DNA: TGTGCCAGCAGTTTAGCGCTACAGACTCTCACAGATACGCAGTATTTT. The chain is built from TRBV12-3 or TRBV12-4 and TRBJ2-3; D is uncertain. V was clipped by 0 bases and J by 2 bases, with 12 bases between them. There are 16 residues in the CDR3.

The chain recombines TRBV6-2 or TRBV6-3 with TRBJ2-7; 7 bases match TRBD1. The germline CDR1 and CDR2 sequences are MNHEY and SVGEGT. This CDR3 spans 15 amino acids. Trimming took 0 bases from V and 4 from J; bases not matched to a gene: 6. CDR3 region: CASSYSKAGGYEQYV. The CDR3 bases are TGTGCCAGCAGTTACTCGAAGGCAGGGGGTTACGAGCAGTACGTC.

V is TRBV20-1 and J is TRBJ2-3; 9 positions agree with TRBD2. This CDR3 is 14 amino acids long. Germline V gene lookup returns CDR1 DFQATT and CDR2 SNEGSKA (reference sequence). V lost 2 bases to trimming and J lost 6 bases; unmatched junction nucleotides: 6. The CDR3 DNA follows: TGCAGTGCTAGATGGCCTAGCGGGGCGGATACGCAGTATTTT. Its protein product is CSARWPSGADTQYF.

V and J are TRBV29-1 and TRBJ2-5; no clear D gene. CDR3 length equals 13 residues. The V gene lost 7 bases and the J gene lost 1 base, with 13 bases spanning the gap. Germline loops: CDR1 SQVTM, CDR2 ANQGSEA. The CDR3, as DNA: TGCAGCGGACGGCGTACGCCCCAAGAGACCCAGTACTTC. It yields the protein CSGRRTPQETQYF.

This clonotype was counted ten times or more. The gene calls are TRBV6-6 and TRBJ1-1, with D unresolved. CDR1 and CDR2 (germline): MNHNY, SVGAGI (reference sequence). The CDR3 runs to 14 residues. V was cut by 2 bases and J by 1 base, with 8 bases left in between. In DNA form, the CDR3 reads TGTGCCAGCAGTTACAATGTCAGGAACACTGAAGCTTTCTTT. Protein sequence: CASSYNVRNTEAFF.

In its sample, this clonotype was seen a few times. This chain uses TRBV28 with TRBJ2-7; 9 bases match TRBD2. Germline assignment: CDR1 MDHEN and CDR2 SYDVKM. J lost 5 bases, V lost 5 bases, and 13 bases had no gene match. CDR3 length: 16 residues. CDR3 in amino acids: CASSGSPGLARDEQYV. In DNA form, the CDR3 reads TGTGCCAGCAGTGGATCCCCGGGACTAGCCAGGGACGAGCAGTACGTC.

DNA for the CDR3: TGTGCCAGCAGCTACCGGGACACCTACAATGAGCAGTTCTTC. Translated, it gives CASSYRDTYNEQFF. The V call is TRBV7-8, the J call TRBJ2-1, with D maybe TRBD1 (6 bases). Germline CDR1 is SGHVS and CDR2 is FQNEAQ. V lost 4 bases, J lost 2 bases, and 9 bases lay in between. CDR3 length: 14 residues.

This clonotype has a count of ten or more. J is TRBJ1-3 and V is TRBV3-1; unclear D gene. Germline V gives CDR1 LGHDT, CDR2 YNNKEL (reference sequence). V was cut by 3 bases and J by 2 bases, with 8 bases left in between. The CDR3 sequence is 14 residues long. The CDR3 nucleotides are TGTGCCAGCAGCCATAAGACGGCTGGAAACACCATATATTTT. This gives the protein CASSHKTAGNTIYF.

The J gene is TRBJ2-7, the V gene TRBV20-1, with D perhaps TRBD1 (6 bases). Germline V gene lookup returns CDR1 DFQATT and CDR2 SNEGSKA (reference sequence). The CDR3 totals 15 residues. The V end lost 0 bases, the J end lost 1 base, and 13 bases lay between the germline ends. The CDR3 sequence: CSARDGTRGSYEQYF. The CDR3 region has the DNA TGCAGTGCTAGAGACGGGACAAGGGGGTCCTACGAGCAGTACTTC.

This clonotype occurred many times. V usage is TRBV7-3 and J usage is TRBJ2-3, with TRBD2 as a possible D gene (5 bases). V gave up 5 bases and J gave up 2 bases, with 17 bases separating them. Germline V gives CDR1 SGHTA, CDR2 FQGTGA. The CDR3 totals 16 residues. CDR3: CASSQLNRDYTDTQYF. Here the CDR3 DNA reads TGTGCCAGCAGCCAACTCAATCGCGACTACACAGATACGCAGTATTTT.

This clonotype turned up a few times. This chain links TRBV28 with TRBJ2-1, with D tentatively TRBD2 (5 bases). This CDR3 has 13 residues. Germline assignment: CDR1 MDHEN and CDR2 SYDVKM. V was cut by 9 bases and J by 1 base, with 10 bases left in between. The CDR3 is CASLGASYNEQFF. As DNA, the CDR3 is TGTGCCAGTTTGGGAGCTTCCTACAATGAGCAGTTCTTC.

This clonotype was seen more than once but under ten times. The chain joins TRBV6-1 to TRBJ2-1; 10 bases fit TRBD1. Germline V gives CDR1 MNHNS, CDR2 SASEGT. The trim removed 4 bases at V and 7 bases at J, leaving 4 bases unmatched. The CDR3 sequence is 14 residues long. The CDR3 nucleotides read TGTGCCAGCAGTGCCCGGGACAGGGGTAATGAGCAGTTCTTC. Protein: CASSARDRGNEQFF.

At least ten counts were recorded for this clonotype. This chain uses TRBV9 with TRBJ1-1, with no clear D. CDR3 length equals 10 residues. Germline CDR1 reads SGDLS; CDR2 reads YYNGEE. V was cut by 9 bases and J by 4 bases, with 7 bases left in between. Here the CDR3 reads CATSPTEAFF. DNA of the CDR3: TGTGCCACATCGCCCACTGAAGCTTTCTTT. Together with reference TRBV9 and TRBJ1-1, the CDR3 gives the full variable domain: DSGVTQTPKHLITATGQRVTLRCSPRSGDLSVYWYQQSLDQGLQFLIQYYNGEERAKGNILERFSAQQFPDLHSELNLSSLELGDSALYFCATSPTEAFFGQGTRLTVV.

This clonotype turned up a few times. This chain uses TRBV7-6 with TRBJ1-1; 8 nucleotides line up with TRBD1. This CDR3 is 15 amino acids long. Germline assignment: CDR1 SGHVS and CDR2 FNYEAQ. The junction had 8 bases not matched to a gene; V was cut back by 5 bases and J by 3 bases. The CDR3 is CASSRTGRGDTEAFF. The CDR3 nucleotides read TGTGCCAGCAGCAGGACAGGGCGGGGAGACACTGAAGCTTTCTTT.

This clonotype appeared a few times. The V gene is TRBV9, the J gene TRBJ2-1, with 14 bases fitting TRBD2. The length of the CDR3 is 17 residues. V shed 0 bases and J 10 bases; nucleotides not matched to a gene: 9. The germline gives CDR1 SGDLS, CDR2 YYNGEE. The CDR3: CASSVVPTSGRAREQFF. The CDR3 DNA reads TGTGCCAGCAGCGTAGTCCCGACTAGCGGGAGGGCCAGAGAGCAGTTCTTC.

This clonotype was found many times. This chain joins TRBV6-2 or TRBV6-3 and TRBJ2-1; 7 bases line up with TRBD1. The ends lost 0 bases at V and 9 bases at J; junction bases unmatched: 17. CDR3 length equals 18 residues. In germline, CDR1 is MNHEY, CDR2 SVGEGT. In DNA, the CDR3 is TGTGCCAGCAGTTACTCGTACACCGACAGGGCTAAAAAGCGTGAGCAGTTCTTC. It translates to CASSYSYTDRAKKREQFF.

There are many counts of this clonotype. This chain connects TRBV7-3 to TRBJ2-1; TRBD2 agrees at 11 bases. The junction had 5 bases not matched to a gene; V was cut back by 4 bases and J by 6 bases. The CDR3 has 15 residues. The germline CDR1 and CDR2 sequences are SGHTA and FQGTGA. The CDR3 spells CASSYGLAGGNEQFF. The DNA for the CDR3 is TGTGCCAGCAGCTATGGGCTAGCGGGAGGCAATGAGCAGTTCTTC.

This clonotype was seen a handful of times. This chain joins TRBV7-2 and TRBJ2-1; 7 positions agree with TRBD2. J gave up 7 bases and V 5 bases, and 11 bases lay outside the gene matches. The CDR3 has 15 amino acids. CDR1 SGHTA and CDR2 FQGNSA come from the germline V gene. CDR3 in amino acids: CASSLSPRGVNEQFF. The DNA of the CDR3 is TGTGCCAGCAGCCTCTCCCCTCGGGGGGTAAATGAGCAGTTCTTC.

This clonotype was detected ten times or more. The V call is TRBV7-2, the J call TRBJ2-1, with 10 bases matching TRBD2. V lost 6 bases, J lost 10 bases, and 12 bases stayed unmatched. Germline CDR1 reads SGHTA; CDR2 reads FQGNSA. This CDR3 spans 15 amino acids. The DNA of the CDR3 is TGTGCCAGCAGACTCGGACTAGCGGTATCTGGGGAGCAGTTCTTC. It yields the protein CASRLGLAVSGEQFF. Variable domain in full (rest from reference TRBV7-2 and TRBJ2-1): GAGVSQSPSNKVTEKGKDVELRCDPISGHTALYWYRQSLGQGLEFLIYFQGNSAPDKSGLPSDRFSAERTGGSVSTLTIQRTQQEDSAVYLCASRLGLAVSGEQFFGPGTRLTVL.

This clonotype was detected only a few times. V is TRBV11-2 and J is TRBJ2-7; D remains unclear. The V gene lost 5 bases and the J gene lost 3 bases, with 14 bases spanning the gap. Germline CDR1 is SGHAT and CDR2 is FQNNGV. The CDR3 length is 14 residues. The CDR3 is CASSPPSRLYEQYF. The CDR3 DNA follows: TGTGCCAGCAGCCCCCCGAGTCGCCTCTACGAGCAGTACTTC.

Of note for this clonotype: Being one base from a much bigger clone, this may be a read error. The conserved phenylalanine or tryptophan is not found at the CDR3 terminus, so this likely reflects a read error. V gene TRBV6-5 combines with J gene TRBJ2-7; D remains unclear. Germline V gene sequence: CDR1 MNHEY, CDR2 SVGAGI. V lost 2 bases and J 1 base, leaving 9 bases between the germline ends. There are 14 residues in the CDR3. As DNA, the CDR3 is TGTGCCAGCAGTTACGGGGTTGGTTCCTACGAGCAGTACATC. Translation: CASSYGVGSYEQYI.

Concerning this clonotype itself: This may arise from a read error, as a much more abundant clone is one base away. The chain links TRBV7-2 to TRBJ2-1, with 7 bases lining up with TRBD1. V lost 1 base, J lost 4 bases, and 1 base stayed unmatched. This CDR3 is built from 14 residues. Germline V CDR1 and CDR2: SGHTA, FQGNSA. CDR3 amino acids: CASSLVTGYNEQFF. In DNA form, the CDR3 reads TGTGCCAGCAGCTTAGTGACAGGGTACAATGAGCAGTTCTTC.

Of note for this clonotype: A much larger clone is a single base away; this may be a read error. The J gene is TRBJ2-6, the V gene TRBV10-3; 8 bases agree with TRBD1. There are 18 residues in the CDR3. Germline CDR1 ENHRY, CDR2 SYGVKD. The CDR3 sequence is CAISESWTGRPGANVPTF. DNA of the CDR3: TGTGCCATCAGTGAGTCCTGGACAGGGAGACCTGGGGCCAACGTCCCGACTTTC.

This clonotype occurred many times. One end of the junction fails to match germline, which may point to a read error. As DNA, the CDR3 is TGTGCCAGCAGCTTAGCGGGAGTTTTAAAGATCTTC. Translating it yields CASSLAGVLKIF. The chain has TRBV7-7 and TRBJ2-1; TRBD2 is a possible D gene (5 bases). The germline CDR1 and CDR2 sequences are SSHAT and FNYEAQ (reference sequence). The CDR3 runs to 12 residues.